This TCR beta chain was sequenced in a study of blood T cell repertoires in COVID-19. Study at large: Collection of acute and convalescent COVID-19 samples took place in the United States, Italy and Spain. Nucleic acid was either cDNA or gDNA, and it came from T cells, B-cell-depleted T cells, or PBMCs.

How the authors handled the data: Counts of nucleated cells, estimated from reference gene primer amplification, were obtained. Measured with immunoSEQ multiplex PCR; TCRdb has only the in-frame clones, and not every one. V and J calls plus clone size are reproduced from that table; the DNA served to infer D and trimming. Here the sample spans approximately 93,000 clones, roughly 78% being singletons. This receptor was identified in a woman aged 80 or older with acute or convalescent COVID-19. Source material: peripheral blood.

CDR3 in amino acids: CASSFRDSSSYNEQFF. The CDR3 region has the DNA TGTGCCAGCAGCTTTCGGGACTCTAGCTCCTACAATGAGCAGTTCTTC. The chain uses TRBV7-9 and TRBJ2-1; D is possibly TRBD2 (6 bases). Germline loops: CDR1 SEHNR, CDR2 FQNEAQ (reference sequence). The germline V and J ends were trimmed by 3 bases and 0 bases, with 12 bases remaining between them. The CDR3 has 16 amino acids.